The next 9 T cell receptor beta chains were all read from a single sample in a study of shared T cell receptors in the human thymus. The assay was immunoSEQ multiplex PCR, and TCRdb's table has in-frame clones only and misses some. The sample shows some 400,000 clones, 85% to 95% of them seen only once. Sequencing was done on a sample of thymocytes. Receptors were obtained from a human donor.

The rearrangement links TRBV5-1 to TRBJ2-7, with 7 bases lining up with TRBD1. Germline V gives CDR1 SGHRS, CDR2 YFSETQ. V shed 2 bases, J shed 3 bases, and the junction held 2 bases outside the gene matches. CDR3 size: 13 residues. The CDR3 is CASSLYRGYEQYF. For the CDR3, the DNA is TGCGCCAGCAGCTTATACAGGGGCTACGAGCAGTACTTC.

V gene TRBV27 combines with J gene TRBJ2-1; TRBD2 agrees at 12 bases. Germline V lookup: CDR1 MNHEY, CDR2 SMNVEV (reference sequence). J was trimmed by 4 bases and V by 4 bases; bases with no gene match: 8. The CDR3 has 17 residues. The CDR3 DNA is TGTGCCAGCAGTTGGGCTAGCGGGAGGGGCCCATACAATGAGCAGTTCTTC. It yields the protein CASSWASGRGPYNEQFF.

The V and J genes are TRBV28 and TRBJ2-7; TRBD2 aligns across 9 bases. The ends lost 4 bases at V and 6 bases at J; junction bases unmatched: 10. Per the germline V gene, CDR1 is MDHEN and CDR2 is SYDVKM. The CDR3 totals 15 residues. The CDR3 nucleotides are TGTGCCAGCAGTTCGGGCGCGGGAGGGCCTCTCGAGCAGTACTTC. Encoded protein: CASSSGAGGPLEQYF. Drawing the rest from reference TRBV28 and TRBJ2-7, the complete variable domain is DVKVTQSSRYLVKRTGEKVFLECVQDMDHENMFWYRQDPGLGLRLIYFSYDVKMKEKGDIPEGYSVSREKKERFSLILESASTNQTSMYLCASSSGAGGPLEQYFGPGTRLTVT.

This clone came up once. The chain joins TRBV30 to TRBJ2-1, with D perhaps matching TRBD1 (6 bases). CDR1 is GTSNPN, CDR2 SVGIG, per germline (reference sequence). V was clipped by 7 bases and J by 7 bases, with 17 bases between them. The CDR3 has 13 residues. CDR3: CASRKLQGNEQFF. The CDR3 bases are TGTGCCTCGAGAAAATTGCAGGGGAATGAGCAGTTCTTC.

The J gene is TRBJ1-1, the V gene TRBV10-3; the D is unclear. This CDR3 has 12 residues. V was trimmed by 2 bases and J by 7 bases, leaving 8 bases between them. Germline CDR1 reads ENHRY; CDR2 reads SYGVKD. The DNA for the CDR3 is TGTGCCATCAGTGAGACCAGGTTTGAAGCTTTCTTT. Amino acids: CAISETRFEAFF.

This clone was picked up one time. The CDR3 DNA reads TGTGCCAGTAGTATAAGCGGGAGCGGAACGAGGACCAAAAACATTCAGTACTTC. Residues: CASSISGSGTRTKNIQYF. The V and J genes are TRBV19 and TRBJ2-4; 8 nucleotides agree with TRBD2. CDR1 is LNHDA and CDR2 is SQIVND in the germline V gene (reference sequence). The ends lost 2 bases at V and 2 bases at J; junction bases unmatched: 11. The CDR3 is 18 amino acids.

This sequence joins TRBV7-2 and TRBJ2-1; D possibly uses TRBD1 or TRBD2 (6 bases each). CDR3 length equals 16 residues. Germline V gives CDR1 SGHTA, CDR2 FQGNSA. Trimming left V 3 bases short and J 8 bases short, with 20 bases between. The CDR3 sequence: CASSFKGTGRIDEQFF. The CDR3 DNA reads TGTGCCAGCAGCTTTAAGGGAACAGGGAGGATCGATGAGCAGTTCTTC.

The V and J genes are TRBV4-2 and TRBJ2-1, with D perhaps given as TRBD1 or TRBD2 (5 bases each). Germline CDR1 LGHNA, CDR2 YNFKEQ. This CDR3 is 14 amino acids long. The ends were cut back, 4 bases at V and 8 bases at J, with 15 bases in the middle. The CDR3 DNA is TGTGCCAGCAGCCCGGGGCTGCCTGGGGATGAGCAGTTCTTC. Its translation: CASSPGLPGDEQFF.

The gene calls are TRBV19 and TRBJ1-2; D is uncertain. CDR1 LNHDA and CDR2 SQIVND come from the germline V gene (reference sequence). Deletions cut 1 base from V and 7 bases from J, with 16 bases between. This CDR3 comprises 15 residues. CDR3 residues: CASSIATDYIGGYTF. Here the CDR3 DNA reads TGTGCCAGTAGTATAGCCACAGATTATATCGGTGGCTACACCTTC.